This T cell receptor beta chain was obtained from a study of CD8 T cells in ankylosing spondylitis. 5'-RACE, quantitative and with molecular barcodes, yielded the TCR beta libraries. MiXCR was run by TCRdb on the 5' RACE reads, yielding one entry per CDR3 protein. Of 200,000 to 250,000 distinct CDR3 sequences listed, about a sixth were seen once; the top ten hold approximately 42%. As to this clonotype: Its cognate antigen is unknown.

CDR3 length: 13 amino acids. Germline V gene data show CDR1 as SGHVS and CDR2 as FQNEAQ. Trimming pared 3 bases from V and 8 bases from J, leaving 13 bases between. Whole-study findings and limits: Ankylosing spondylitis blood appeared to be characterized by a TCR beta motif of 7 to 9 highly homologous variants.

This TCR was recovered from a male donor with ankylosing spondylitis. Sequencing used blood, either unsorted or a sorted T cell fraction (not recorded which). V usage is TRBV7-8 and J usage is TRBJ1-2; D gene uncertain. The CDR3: CASSFHRVKGYTF. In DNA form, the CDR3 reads TGTGCCAGCAGCTTTCATCGCGTGAAGGGCTACACCTTC.